The 24 T cell receptor beta chains presented below share a single source sample, sequenced in a study of T-cell reconstitution after alpha-beta-depleted transplantation in children. Researchers prepared the TCRbeta library using unique molecular identifiers, the study reports. In TCRdb, the PCR reads were re-called with MiXCR into one record per CDR3 protein. Among more than 400,000 distinct CDR3 sequences listed, roughly an eighth were seen once. Sequenced material: PBMCs, mostly from graft donor cells, taken 180 days after TCRalphabeta/CD19-depleted stem cell transplant. The source of these receptors is a female patient aged 2-15 years who had a stem cell transplant for aplastic anemia, so the T cells may come from the graft donor.

The chain combines TRBV28 with TRBJ1-5, with D unclear. Trimming stripped 5 bases from V and 0 bases from J, with 11 bases between. CDR1 is MDHEN and CDR2 is SYDVKM in the germline V gene. The CDR3 is 15 residues long. The chain's CDR3 is CASSRKQYSNQPQHF. CDR3 sequence (DNA): TGTGCCAGCAGTAGGAAACAATATAGCAATCAGCCCCAGCATTTT.

This clonotype was detected only a few times. The chain joins TRBV20-1 to TRBJ2-5; 16 nucleotides align to TRBD2. Per the germline V gene, CDR1 is DFQATT and CDR2 is SNEGSKA (reference sequence). The CDR3 loop spans 15 amino acids. CDR3 in DNA: TGCATGGGACTAGCGGGAGGGCCTGGCCAAGAGACCCAGTACTTC. It encodes CMGLAGGPGQETQYF.

The V call is TRBV27, the J call TRBJ2-1, with a weak D call TRBD2 (6 bases). Trimming took off 3 bases at V and 0 bases at J, with 18 bases between the two ends. This CDR3 region has 18 residues. Germline values: CDR1 MNHEY, CDR2 SMNVEV (reference sequence). The CDR3 nucleotides read TGTGCCAGCAGTTTGAGGTCGGTTGGAGGGAGCTCCTACAATGAGCAGTTCTTC. Its translation: CASSLRSVGGSSYNEQFF.

This clonotype was counted only a few times. The V gene is TRBV7-9, the J gene TRBJ2-1; 9 nucleotides agree with TRBD1. There are 15 residues in the CDR3. Germline loops: CDR1 SEHNR, CDR2 FQNEAQ (reference sequence). The ends lost 1 base at V and 8 bases at J; junction bases unmatched: 6. This CDR3 reads CASSLERGQGHEQFF. CDR3 sequence (DNA): TGTGCCAGCAGCTTAGAAAGAGGACAGGGGCATGAGCAGTTCTTC.

The table lists this clonotype with a few counts. The V gene is TRBV5-1, the J gene TRBJ2-7; TRBD2 matches 8 bases. The junction had 21 bases not matched to a gene; V was cut back by 4 bases and J by 3 bases. Per the germline V gene, CDR1 is SGHRS and CDR2 is YFSETQ. The CDR3 sequence is 19 residues long. The DNA of the CDR3 is TGCGCCAGCAGCCAAACCGGGACTAGGAGGGCCCCTCATCTCTACGAGCAGTACTTC. It translates to CASSQTGTRRAPHLYEQYF.

The rearrangement links TRBV20-1 to TRBJ2-1; D call uncertain. The CDR3 covers 14 residues. Trimming cost V 0 bases and J 7 bases, with 13 bases left between them. CDR1 is DFQATT and CDR2 is SNEGSKA in the germline V gene (reference sequence). The CDR3 nucleotides read TGCAGTGCTAGAGAGGCCATCCACGTGAATGAGCAGTTCTTC. Translated: CSAREAIHVNEQFF.

In this sample, this clonotype turned up a few times. This chain joins TRBV19 and TRBJ2-5; D is tentatively TRBD1 or TRBD2 (5 bases each). Trimming removed 3 bases at V and 2 bases at J, with 13 bases between. This CDR3 contains 15 residues. In germline, CDR1 is LNHDA, CDR2 SQIVND (reference sequence). The CDR3 DNA follows: TGTGCCAGTAGTATCTCCTTCGGGGCTCAAGAGACCCAGTACTTC. This gives the protein CASSISFGAQETQYF.

A few counts support this clonotype. The chain recombines TRBV3-1 with TRBJ2-7, with 7 bases that match TRBD1. Germline loops: CDR1 LGHDT, CDR2 YNNKEL (reference sequence). After removal of 1 base from V and 2 bases from J, the junction contained 5 bases not matched to a gene. This CDR3 comprises 15 residues. The CDR3 region is CASSQASGGPYEQYF. CDR3 coding DNA: TGTGCCAGCAGCCAAGCTTCAGGGGGTCCCTACGAGCAGTACTTC.

This clonotype occurred many times. The V and J genes are TRBV20-1 and TRBJ2-3; possible D gene TRBD1, 6 bases. There are 13 residues in the CDR3. V lost 6 bases and J lost 2, with 12 bases in between. Germline-derived CDR1 and CDR2 are DFQATT and SNEGSKA (reference sequence). CDR3 DNA sequence: TGCAGTGCCCAGGGGCGCTCCACAGATACGCAGTATTTT. Its protein product is CSAQGRSTDTQYF.

The genes are TRBV4-3 and TRBJ2-1, with a weak D call TRBD2 (5 bases). The V end was cut by 0 bases, the J end by 4 bases, with 10 bases between. CDR3 length: 15 amino acids. Germline loops: CDR1 LGHNA, CDR2 YSLEER. CDR3 protein: CASSQEWTGYNEQFF. DNA for the CDR3: TGCGCCAGCAGCCAAGAATGGACTGGATACAATGAGCAGTTCTTC.

The chain links TRBV4-3 to TRBJ1-2; TRBD1 might be the D (5 bases). CDR3 length: 14 residues. CDR1 and CDR2 from the germline V gene are LGHNA and YSLEER. The V gene lost 0 bases and the J gene lost 8 bases, with 13 bases spanning the gap. The CDR3 protein is CASSQDTGIGGYTF. As DNA, the CDR3 is TGCGCCAGCAGCCAAGATACAGGCATCGGCGGCTACACCTTC.

This clonotype was observed a handful of times. The CDR3: CASSLWTSGSLYEQYF. The CDR3 DNA sequence: TGTGCCAGCAGTTTATGGACTAGCGGGAGTTTATACGAGCAGTACTTC. The chain couples TRBV28 to TRBJ2-7; 12 bases match TRBD2. The germline V gene has CDR1 MDHEN and CDR2 SYDVKM. Trimming took 0 bases from V and 4 from J; bases not matched to a gene: 4. CDR3 length: 16 amino acids.

This clonotype has just a few counts. The chain employs TRBV29-1 and TRBJ2-4; tentative D call: TRBD2 (5 bases). The CDR3 extends over 14 amino acids. Trimming removed 6 bases at V and 0 bases at J, with 12 bases between. Germline CDR1 is SQVTM and CDR2 is ANQGSEA. CDR3 loop: CSVLSGLAKNIQYF. The CDR3 nucleotides are TGCAGCGTCCTAAGCGGTTTAGCCAAAAACATTCAGTACTTC.

V and J are TRBV20-1 and TRBJ2-7; D not resolved. Germline V gives CDR1 DFQATT, CDR2 SNEGSKA (reference sequence). The germline V and J ends were trimmed by 5 bases and 5 bases, with 16 bases remaining between them. The CDR3 extends over 13 amino acids. The CDR3 reads CSASRALGDEQYF. As DNA, the CDR3 is TGCAGTGCTTCCCGGGCCTTAGGAGACGAGCAGTACTTC.

The gene calls are TRBV10-3 and TRBJ2-7; 7 bases map to TRBD1. The germline V gene encodes CDR1 ENHRY and CDR2 SYGVKD. The CDR3 is 13 residues long. V shed 6 bases, J shed 10 bases, and the junction held 12 bases outside the gene matches. The CDR3 DNA is TGTGCCATCAGCCGAGAACAGGGGACCGAACAGTACTTC. Translated, it gives CAISREQGTEQYF.

CDR3 loop: CASSGLAGGIDTQYF. The CDR3 DNA is TGTGCCAGCAGCGGCCTAGCGGGAGGTATAGATACGCAGTATTTT. The chain carries TRBV7-2 and TRBJ2-3, with TRBD2 identical over 11 bases. V was clipped by 5 bases and J by 5 bases; unmatched bases: 6. CDR3 length: 15 residues. Germline V CDR1 and CDR2: SGHTA, FQGNSA. The variable domain in full, completed from reference TRBV7-2 and TRBJ2-3, reads GAGVSQSPSNKVTEKGKDVELRCDPISGHTALYWYRQSLGQGLEFLIYFQGNSAPDKSGLPSDRFSAERTGGSVSTLTIQRTQQEDSAVYLCASSGLAGGIDTQYFGPGTRLTVL.

This clonotype was recorded a few times. The rearrangement uses TRBV6-2 or TRBV6-3 and TRBJ2-1; 7 bases agree with TRBD2. Germline V gene lookup returns CDR1 MNHEY and CDR2 SVGEGT. Unmatched junction bases numbered 11, after V lost 8 bases and J lost 1 base. The CDR3 loop spans 16 amino acids. The CDR3, as DNA: TGTGCCAGCGCATTCTACGGGAGGCCGTCCTACAATGAGCAGTTCTTC. Amino acids: CASAFYGRPSYNEQFF.

This clonotype was seen a few times. The J gene is TRBJ2-7, the V gene TRBV28; TRBD2 agrees at 7 bases. The CDR3 totals 16 residues. Germline assignment: CDR1 MDHEN and CDR2 SYDVKM. The V gene end was trimmed by 4 bases and the J gene end by 2 bases; junction bases not matched to a gene: 11. The CDR3 DNA follows: TGTGCCAGCAGTTCCCTCGTGGGAGGGCGGACCTACGAGCAGTACTTC. It encodes CASSSLVGGRTYEQYF.

In its sample, this clonotype was seen a few times. This chain joins TRBV10-3 and TRBJ1-4, with D uncertain. V was shortened by 6 bases and J by 8 bases, with 22 bases between the two germline ends. The CDR3 is made up of 16 amino acids. The V gene's germline CDR1 is ENHRY and CDR2 SYGVKD. The CDR3 sequence is CAISSNEGRFGEKLFF. As DNA, the CDR3 is TGTGCCATCAGCTCCAACGAGGGCCGGTTTGGCGAAAAACTGTTTTTT.

J is TRBJ2-3 and V is TRBV5-1, with D unclear. The germline gives CDR1 SGHRS, CDR2 YFSETQ. Between the trimmed V and J ends, which lost 1 base and 1 base, there was a span of 13 bases. This CDR3 has 16 residues. The CDR3 reads CASSLSSFARTDTQYF. Here the CDR3 DNA reads TGCGCCAGCAGCTTGAGTAGTTTCGCCCGCACAGATACGCAGTATTTT. The whole variable domain, filled in from reference TRBV5-1 and TRBJ2-3, reads KAGVTQTPRYLIKTRGQQVTLSCSPISGHRSVSWYQQTPGQGLQFLFEYFSETQRNKGNFPGRFSGRQFSNSRSEMNVSTLELGDSALYLCASSLSSFARTDTQYFGPGTRLTVL.

The chain carries TRBV5-5 and TRBJ2-7; D remains ambiguous. Trimming left V 4 bases short and J 0 bases short, with 14 bases between. This CDR3 is built from 15 residues. Per the germline V gene, CDR1 is SGHKS and CDR2 is YYEKEE (reference sequence). The CDR3 sequence: CASSQGPGNSYEQYV. DNA for the CDR3: TGTGCCAGCAGCCAAGGGCCGGGCAACTCCTACGAGCAGTACGTC.

This clonotype was detected only a few times. The chain has TRBV13 and TRBJ2-1; 11 bases agree with TRBD2. Germline values: CDR1 PRHDT, CDR2 FYEKMQ (reference sequence). V shed 8 bases, J shed 4 bases, and the junction held 10 bases outside the gene matches. The CDR3 covers 16 residues. The CDR3 sequence: CASSTSGSLIYNEQFF. CDR3 DNA: TGTGCCAGCTCAACTAGCGGGAGCCTTATTTACAATGAGCAGTTCTTC.

This clonotype was detected many times. The CDR3 sequence: CASSGTGNEQYV. The CDR3 DNA is TGTGCCAGCAGCGGAACAGGGAACGAGCAGTACGTC. The chain recombines TRBV14 with TRBJ2-7; tentative D call: TRBD1 (6 bases). The germline V gene encodes CDR1 SGHDN and CDR2 FVKESK. The CDR3 runs to 12 residues. Deletions cut 5 bases from V and 5 bases from J, with 10 bases between.

A few counts support this clonotype. The chain carries TRBV15 and TRBJ1-5; D remains ambiguous. Trimming removed 5 bases at V and 6 bases at J, with 17 bases between. CDR1 is LNHNV, CDR2 YYDKDF, per germline (reference sequence). The CDR3 loop spans 15 amino acids. Here the CDR3 DNA reads TGTGCCACCAGCGGGGAAATGGAATTTACTCAGCCCCAGCATTTT. It is translated as CATSGEMEFTQPQHF.